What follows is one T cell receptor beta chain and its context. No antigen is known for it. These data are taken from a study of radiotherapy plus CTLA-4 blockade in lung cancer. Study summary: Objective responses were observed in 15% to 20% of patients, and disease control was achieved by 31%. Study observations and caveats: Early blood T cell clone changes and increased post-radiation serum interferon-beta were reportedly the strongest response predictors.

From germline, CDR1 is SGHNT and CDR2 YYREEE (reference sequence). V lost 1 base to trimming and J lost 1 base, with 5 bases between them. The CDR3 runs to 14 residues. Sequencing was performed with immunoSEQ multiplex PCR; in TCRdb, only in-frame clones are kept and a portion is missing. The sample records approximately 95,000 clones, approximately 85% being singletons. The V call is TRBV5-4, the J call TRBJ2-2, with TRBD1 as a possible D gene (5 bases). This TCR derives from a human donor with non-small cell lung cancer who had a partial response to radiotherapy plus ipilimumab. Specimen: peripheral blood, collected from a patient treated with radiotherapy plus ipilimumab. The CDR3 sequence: CASSLTGNTGELFF. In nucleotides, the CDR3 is TGTGCCAGCAGCTTGACAGGGAACACCGGGGAGCTGTTTTTT.